This TCR beta chain was retrieved from a study of T cell clones after liver transplantation. Method: immunoSEQ multiplex PCR; TCRdb's copy keeps in-frame clones and lacks some. The repertoire holds just over 80,000 clones, with 65% to 85% as singletons. The V and J ends lost 4 bases and 6 bases, in that order; junction bases with no gene match: 6. Germline-derived CDR1 and CDR2 are MGHRA and YSYEKL. The CDR3 covers 14 residues. Study results and caveats: Small, mixed patient groups and varying post-transplant times limit these conclusions.

Worth noting for this clone: No antigen is known for it.

This receptor was identified in a human patient who received a liver transplant. The graft donor may have given rise to some T cells. Sequenced material: CD4+ T cells from blood, taken about 46 months after liver transplant. This chain links TRBV4-1 with TRBJ2-1; 7 positions match TRBD2. The CDR3 sequence: CASSRGLLGNEQFF. The CDR3 DNA reads as TGCGCCAGCAGCCGGGGACTACTCGGCAATGAGCAGTTCTTC.